This T cell receptor beta chain was identified in a study (dated 2022 in TCRdb). Details on this clone: There is no known antigen for this receptor. Base qualities are not recorded, but no much larger clone differs from it by a single base.

CDR1 MNHEY and CDR2 SMNVEV are derived from the germline V gene (reference sequence). The CDR3 runs 16 residues from the cysteine to the phenylalanine. Solely the CDR3 DNA is kept, with 48 bases framed from the first base. V is trimmed back by 8 bases and J by 0 bases, and the junction contains 10 bases that no gene match accounts for. Survey-level sequencing on the immunoSEQ platform was used to profile TCR beta chain repertoires. For the original study's pipeline: Repertoire diversity was quantified as the inverse Simpson index, and CDR3 amino acid length spectratypes and V-J pairing frequencies were compared. TCR beta CDR3 sequences were matched against VDJdb to annotate clonotypes specific to SARS-CoV-2, CMV, influenza A and EBV. In its TCRdb copy, this immuneACCESS table keeps in-frame sequences only and misses some clones. Where compared with another copy, unresolved V genes explain less than half of these, and the others have no known cause. V, J and clone size are those of that table, while D and trimming were read from the DNA. The sample table holds about 68,000 clones, of which around 95% were seen once. Less than 4.5% of the sample belongs to the ten largest clones.

What the authors observed across the whole study: Further investigation, including longitudinal sampling and assessment of a control group, is stated by the authors to be required.

PBMCs were isolated from peripheral blood, and TCR beta sequencing was performed on genomic DNA from unsorted PBMCs. The sequence came from a man aged 40-49 years with rheumatoid arthritis. The sequenced sample consisted of PBMCs. The chain joins TRBV27 to TRBJ2-1; TRBD2 aligns with 7 central bases. The DNA reads TGTGCCAGCCGTGAGGACCTAGCGGACTCCTACAATGAGCAGTTCTTC. This is translated as CASREDLADSYNEQFF.